This T cell receptor (beta chain) was found in a study of blood T cell repertoires in COVID-19 (dated by TCRdb to the early 2020s). About the study as a whole: The collaborator samples originated in the United States, Italy and Spain and spanned the acute and convalescent phases of COVID-19. The prospective study material was composed of cDNA or gDNA derived from T cells, B-cell-depleted T cells, or PBMCs. Subjects who had been exposed to COVID-19, were actively infected with it, or had recovered from it provided the deeply sampled blood TCRbeta repertoires that made up the dataset. The repertoires were made available in a free public database intended to serve as a resource for research on the immune response to SARS-CoV-2. The samples were drawn from two sources: the first 160 participants of the ongoing ImmuneRACE study, and 950 to 1,500 subjects contributed by 6 global collaborators. A de-identified subject ID, COVID-19 status, age in years and sex were almost always included in the sample metadata. Where available, HLA class I and class II types were obtained from metadata supplied by the sample provider rather than from assay-based typing. Results and caveats for the whole study, not just this receptor: How much clinical and demographic metadata was included differed by source and by participant, and the metadata was provided uncurated.

V is trimmed back by 4 bases and J by 0 bases, and the junction contains 1 base that no gene match accounts for. Spanning cysteine to phenylalanine, the CDR3 consists of 17 amino acids. The kept DNA is CDR3 alone, 51 bases in frame from the first base. For CDR1 and CDR2, the germline V gene lists SNHLY and FYNNEI. Turning to this clone: The clone's antigen remains unknown. Base qualities are not recorded, but no much larger clone differs from it by a single base.

Enrolling through a virtual design, the prospective study's participants ranged in age from roughly 18 to 89 years and lived across 20 to 30 United States geographic areas. In the prospective study, cohorts were assigned on the basis of participant-reported clinical history obtained from a screening survey and a study questionnaire. Recovered participants in ImmuneRACE Cohort 3 were defined by two consecutive negative NP/OP PCR tests, clearance by a healthcare professional, or resolution of symptoms. Mobile phlebotomists in the prospective study collected whole blood, serum and a nasopharyngeal or oropharyngeal swab from every participant. Over a roughly 2-month period, participants in the prospective study had the option of providing additional blood draws and questionnaires. Blood samples from the prospective study were shipped frozen or at room temperature prior to DNA extraction. TCRbeta CDR3 regions were amplified from genomic DNA by means of the immunoSEQ Assay, a bias-controlled multiplex PCR. In the authors' own workflow: The number of nucleated cells in each sample was estimated by amplification of reference gene primers within the assay. Sequence reads were collapsed and filtered to measure the absolute abundance of every unique TCRbeta CDR3 rearrangement. For each sample, productive Simpson clonality was calculated by taking the square root of Simpson's diversity index across productive rearrangements. TCRdb stores this immuneACCESS table with in-frame sequences only. Part of the clones is absent; in the studies checked, under half of the shortfall reflects unresolved V genes, and no reason is known for the rest. V, J and clone size are taken as reported in that table, and D and trimming were inferred from the DNA itself. Within this sample are about 300,000 clones, with around 86% of them counted one time only. The ten biggest clones cover approximately 5.2% of the sample.

The rearranged chain carries TRBV2 and TRBJ2-6; a stretch of 12 junction bases matches TRBD1. The clonotype was recovered from a man aged 55 to 70 who had recovered from COVID-19. The sample comprised PBMCs or T cells enriched from blood (not recorded which). The DNA sequence reads TGTGCCAGCAGTGGGGACAGGGGGCTCTCTGGGGCCAACGTCCTGACTTTC. This translates into CASSGDRGLSGANVLTF. With all but the CDR3 taken from the reference TRBV2 and TRBJ2-6 genes, the full variable domain is: EPEVTQTPSHQVTQMGQEVILRCVPISNHLYFYWYRQILGQKVEFLVSFYNNEISEKSEIFDDQFSVERPDGSNFTLKIRSTKLEDSAMYFCASSGDRGLSGANVLTFGAGSRLTVL.